These 22 T cell receptor beta chains were sequenced from one sample in a study of spatial heterogeneity in lung cancer. TCRdb reanalysed the 5' RACE reads using MiXCR and keeps one entry per CDR3 protein. Of 20,000 or so distinct CDR3 sequences in the sample, 10% were seen once. The time point: blood at routine non-recurrence follow-up after resection. The specimen was PBMCs, collected at follow-up. Source of these receptors: a female donor with early-stage non-small cell lung cancer.

The chain links TRBV6-1 to TRBJ1-1; 7 bases align to TRBD1. The junction had 5 bases not matched to a gene; V was cut back by 6 bases and J by 7 bases. The CDR3 is 12 amino acids. CDR1 is MNHNS and CDR2 is SASEGT in the germline V gene. The CDR3 sequence is CASSRTGIEAFF. The CDR3 bases are TGTGCCAGCAGCCGGACAGGTATTGAAGCTTTCTTT.

This clonotype was counted at least ten times. The chain links TRBV7-9 to TRBJ2-3; 15 bases map to TRBD2. This CDR3 has 18 residues. The germline CDR1 and CDR2 sequences are SEHNR and FQNEAQ (reference sequence). Trimming cost V 5 bases and J 4 bases; bases outside gene matches: 10. The CDR3: CASSPSMGLAGGADTQYF. The CDR3 coding sequence is TGTGCCAGCAGCCCTAGCATGGGACTAGCGGGAGGAGCAGATACGCAGTATTTT.

This clonotype has a count of ten or more. The V call is TRBV2, the J call TRBJ1-5; 7 positions match TRBD1. The germline V gene has CDR1 SNHLY and CDR2 FYNNEI. This CDR3 spans 14 amino acids. Trimming at V came to 5 bases and at J to 2 bases, leaving 3 bases not matched to a gene. CDR3: CASSWDSRNQPQHF. In nucleotides, the CDR3 is TGTGCCAGCAGTTGGGACAGTCGCAATCAGCCCCAGCATTTT. Looking up the rest from reference TRBV2 and TRBJ1-5 gives the full variable domain: EPEVTQTPSHQVTQMGQEVILRCVPISNHLYFYWYRQILGQKVEFLVSFYNNEISEKSEIFDDQFSVERPDGSNFTLKIRSTKLEDSAMYFCASSWDSRNQPQHFGDGTRLSIL.

This clonotype occurred many times. The genes are TRBV5-1 and TRBJ2-3, with TRBD2 matching over 9 bases. Germline CDR1 and CDR2: SGHRS and YFSETQ. The V segment lost 5 bases and the J segment 0 bases; nucleotides outside the gene matches: 16. The CDR3 consists of 19 residues. Here the CDR3 reads CASRPLAGVRATSTDTQYF. CDR3 nucleotide sequence: TGCGCCAGCAGACCATTAGCGGGAGTGAGGGCAACTAGCACAGATACGCAGTATTTT.

This clonotype was recorded at least ten times. In nucleotides, the CDR3 is TGCAGCGTGGCCGGGACAGGGTCGAGCTACACCTTC. Amino acid sequence: CSVAGTGSSYTF. V and J are TRBV29-1 and TRBJ1-2, with TRBD1 matching 9 bases. CDR1 is SQVTM, CDR2 ANQGSEA, per germline. CDR3 length equals 12 residues. V lost 6 bases, J lost 9 bases, and 8 bases stayed unmatched.

The gene calls are TRBV4-2 and TRBJ2-1, with a possible D match to TRBD2 (6 bases). CDR1 and CDR2 (germline): LGHNA, YNFKEQ. This CDR3 region has 16 residues. The V gene lost 1 base and the J gene lost 0 bases, with 10 bases spanning the gap. CDR3 nucleotide sequence: TGTGCCAGCAGCCAAGGCGCGGGAAGCTCCTACAATGAGCAGTTCTTC. This sequence encodes CASSQGAGSSYNEQFF.

This clonotype showed up many times. The V and J genes are TRBV12-3 or TRBV12-4 and TRBJ1-1; D is uncertain. The CDR3 sequence is 14 residues long. V was shortened by 5 bases and J by 3 bases, with 13 bases between the two germline ends. CDR3 in amino acids: CASSGQTGDTEAFF. CDR3 nucleotide sequence: TGTGCCAGCAGTGGGCAAACCGGGGACACTGAAGCTTTCTTT.

This clonotype came up many times. The J gene is TRBJ2-1, the V gene TRBV7-3, with D possibly TRBD2 on 6 matching bases. CDR1 SGHTA and CDR2 FQGTGA come from the germline V gene. V was shortened by 3 bases and J by 15 bases, with 15 bases between the two germline ends. CDR3 length: 12 amino acids. The CDR3 bases are TGTGCCAGCAGCTTTCTCGGGACTGCCCTGTTCTTC. It encodes CASSFLGTALFF.

This clonotype was recorded at least ten times. The chain carries TRBV5-1 and TRBJ1-5, with unresolved D. This CDR3 spans 13 amino acids. Trimming stripped 1 base from V and 6 bases from J, with 8 bases between. CDR1 SGHRS and CDR2 YFSETQ come from the germline V gene. The CDR3 DNA sequence: TGCGCCAGCAGCTTGTCCCCTTCTCAGCCCCAGCATTTT. Translating gives CASSLSPSQPQHF.

This clonotype has a count of ten or more. The chain carries TRBV10-3 and TRBJ1-2; possibly TRBD1 for D (5 bases). This CDR3 spans 11 amino acids. The germline gives CDR1 ENHRY, CDR2 SYGVKD. V was trimmed by 10 bases and J by 10 bases, leaving 16 bases between them. The CDR3 DNA is TGTGCCACCGGGGGTGAGGTTGACTACACCTTC. This gives the protein CATGGEVDYTF.

In its sample, this clonotype was seen once. This may be a read error, as it is one base from a much larger clone. The chain uses TRBV3-1 and TRBJ1-1; weak D call: TRBD1 (6 bases). The germline V gene encodes CDR1 LGHDT and CDR2 YNNKEL (reference sequence). The CDR3 sequence is 11 residues long. The CDR3 region has the DNA TGTGCCAGCAGCAACATGCGGGGGGCTTGCTTT. Translation gives CASSNMRGACF.

The V call is TRBV29-1, the J call TRBJ1-1, with D possibly matching TRBD1 (5 bases). CDR1 SQVTM and CDR2 ANQGSEA come from the germline V gene. The CDR3 is 17 amino acids. Trimming left V 7 bases short and J 0 bases short, with 24 bases between. In DNA form, the CDR3 reads TGCAGCGCCCGAAAGGGGCAGGCTCCTTCATTGAACACTGAAGCTTTCTTT. Protein: CSARKGQAPSLNTEAFF.

As for this clonotype: Possible read error: a much larger clone is one base away. The chain joins TRBV30 to TRBJ1-1; D is undetermined. The CDR3 totals 13 residues. Looked up from germline, CDR1 is GTSNPN and CDR2 is SVGIG (reference sequence). V lost 4 bases and J 4 bases, leaving 13 bases between the germline ends. CDR3 nucleotides: TGTGCCTGGAATATGGGATCGAGCACTGAAGCTTTCTTT. Its protein product is CAWNMGSSTEAFF.

This clonotype showed up many times. The chain is built from TRBV28 and TRBJ2-7, with D possibly being TRBD2 (5 bases). Trimming stripped 3 bases from V and 4 bases from J, with 13 bases between. The CDR3 contains 14 residues. Germline V CDR1 and CDR2: MDHEN, SYDVKM. The CDR3 bases are TGTGCCAGCAGTTTTTGGGCGGGCCAGTACGAGCAGTACTTC. It translates to CASSFWAGQYEQYF.

The chain joins TRBV6-6 to TRBJ2-7; 7 bases match TRBD1. Germline loops: CDR1 MNHNY, CDR2 SVGAGI (reference sequence). After removal of 4 bases from V and 9 bases from J, the junction contained 9 bases not matched to a gene. The CDR3 has 13 amino acids. CDR3 residues: CASSSNAGTVQYF. CDR3 nucleotides: TGTGCCAGCAGTTCCAACGCAGGGACAGTGCAGTACTTC.

In this sample, this clonotype turned up many times. The rearrangement uses TRBV6-6 and TRBJ2-1; the match to TRBD2 covers 14 bases. V lost 2 bases and J lost 6; bases outside the gene matches: 0. Germline V lookup: CDR1 MNHNY, CDR2 SVGAGI (reference sequence). The CDR3 sequence is 15 residues long. DNA of the CDR3: TGTGCCAGCAGTTACGGGACTAGCGGGGGCAATGAGCAGTTCTTC. It encodes CASSYGTSGGNEQFF.

V is TRBV29-1 and J is TRBJ2-4; 10 bases align to TRBD2. With 7 bases clipped from V and 6 bases from J, the junction kept 9 bases outside the gene matches. There are 14 residues in the CDR3. The germline V gene has CDR1 SQVTM and CDR2 ANQGSEA. The CDR3 region has the DNA TGCAGCGGTAGGGTAGCGGGGGGCGGAAACATTCAGTACTTC. Translated, it gives CSGRVAGGGNIQYF.

Ten or more counts support this clonotype. The chain uses TRBV4-1 and TRBJ2-1, with TRBD2 matching 11 bases. Germline V lookup: CDR1 MGHRA, CDR2 YSYEKL. V lost 4 bases to trimming and J lost 9 bases; unmatched junction nucleotides: 11. CDR3 length equals 16 residues. CDR3 DNA: TGCGCCAGCAGCCGCATAGCGGGAGGGCCCTCGGGTGAGCAGTTCTTC. Translation gives CASSRIAGGPSGEQFF.

This clonotype was picked up many times. V is TRBV7-9 and J is TRBJ1-2; a possible D gene is TRBD1 (5 bases). The CDR3 extends over 16 amino acids. Trimming stripped 4 bases from V and 1 base from J, with 16 bases between. From germline, CDR1 is SEHNR and CDR2 FQNEAQ (reference sequence). CDR3 loop: CASSSLLEGLNYGYTF. CDR3 sequence (DNA): TGTGCCAGCAGCTCCCTTTTAGAGGGGCTTAACTATGGCTACACCTTC.

As concerns this clonotype: Being one base from a much bigger clone, this may be a read error. CDR3 sequence (DNA): TGTGCCAGCAGGGACGGGATAGCCTATGGCTACACCTTC. Translation gives CASRDGIAYGYTF. V gene TRBV12-3 or TRBV12-4 combines with J gene TRBJ1-2; D is unresolved. With 6 bases removed from V and 4 bases from J, the gap between germline ends came to 12 bases. This CDR3 is built from 13 residues.

This clonotype was detected ten times or more. This chain connects TRBV7-2 to TRBJ2-1; D perhaps matches TRBD2 (7 bases). Germline loops: CDR1 SGHTA, CDR2 FQGNSA. V dropped 1 base and J dropped 7 bases, with 14 bases sitting between them. The CDR3 contains 15 residues. CDR3 protein: CASSLERGGRNEQFF. Written as DNA, the CDR3 is TGTGCCAGCAGCTTAGAGAGGGGGGGCAGGAATGAGCAGTTCTTC.

The chain has TRBV20-1 and TRBJ2-3; TRBD2 agrees at 8 bases. Germline CDR1 is DFQATT and CDR2 is SNEGSKA (reference sequence). This CDR3 is built from 16 residues. V shed 6 bases and J 2 bases; nucleotides not matched to a gene: 13. CDR3 in amino acids: CSARKVGLAVTDTQYF. The CDR3 DNA reads TGCAGTGCAAGAAAGGTCGGACTAGCCGTCACAGATACGCAGTATTTT.